This T cell receptor beta chain was recovered during a study of blood T cell repertoires in COVID-19. At the level of the study: Both acute and convalescent COVID-19 samples were obtained from the United States, Italy and Spain. PBMCs, B-cell-depleted T cells, or T cells were the source of the cDNA or gDNA that made up the material.

Original data processing: Counts of nucleated cells, estimated from reference gene primer amplification, were obtained. Measured with immunoSEQ multiplex PCR; TCRdb has only the in-frame clones, and not every one. V and J calls and clone size follow that table, whereas D and trimming were derived from the DNA. The sample lists approximately 250,000 clones; 84% were seen once. Sample: peripheral blood. This TCR was sampled from a woman aged 40 to 55 who had recovered from COVID-19.

CDR3 in amino acids: CASSTGEGYGYTF. CDR3 coding DNA: TGTGCCAGCAGTACCGGGGAGGGCTATGGCTACACCTTC. The gene calls are TRBV6-5 and TRBJ1-2, with D unresolved. V was clipped by 5 bases and J by 4 bases, with 11 bases between them. CDR3 length: 13 amino acids. Germline V gene lookup returns CDR1 MNHEY and CDR2 SVGAGI.